This T cell receptor beta chain derives from a study of control samples from healthy donors and cancer patients. The table came from immunoSEQ multiplex PCR; TCRdb's copy has only in-frame clones and leaves some out. The table lists 100,000 to 150,000 clones, roughly 88% of them singletons. The CDR3 runs to 15 residues. Germline loops: CDR1 MGHRA, CDR2 YSYEKL. V dropped 3 bases and J dropped 4; count of bases not matched to a gene: 4. Sequencing was done on a sample of blood. J is TRBJ2-5 and V is TRBV4-1; 11 bases line up with TRBD2. The TCR originated in a middle-aged man in good health. CDR3: CASSQATSGVETQYF. The CDR3 DNA follows: TGCGCCAGCAGCCAGGCGACTAGCGGGGTAGAGACCCAGTACTTC.